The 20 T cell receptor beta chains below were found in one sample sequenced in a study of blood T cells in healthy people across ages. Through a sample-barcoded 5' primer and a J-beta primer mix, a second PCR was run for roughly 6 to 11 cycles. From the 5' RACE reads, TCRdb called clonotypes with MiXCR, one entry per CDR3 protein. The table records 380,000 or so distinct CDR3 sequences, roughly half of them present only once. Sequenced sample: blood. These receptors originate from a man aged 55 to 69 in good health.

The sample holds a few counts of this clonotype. The CDR3 region has the DNA TGCAGTGCTAGAGGAACGACAGGGGACTCCTACAATGAGCAGTTCTTC. Translating it yields CSARGTTGDSYNEQFF. The rearrangement uses TRBV20-1 and TRBJ2-1, with 8 nucleotides matching TRBD1. J was trimmed by 0 bases and V by 1 base; bases with no gene match: 5. The CDR3 loop spans 16 amino acids. Germline V gives CDR1 DFQATT, CDR2 SNEGSKA (reference sequence).

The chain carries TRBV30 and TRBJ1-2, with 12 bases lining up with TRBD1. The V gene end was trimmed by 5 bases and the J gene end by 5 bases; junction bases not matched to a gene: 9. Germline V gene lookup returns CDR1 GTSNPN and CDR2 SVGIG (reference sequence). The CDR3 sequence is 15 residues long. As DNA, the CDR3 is TGTGCCTGGGCACCCGGGACAGGGGGCCGGTATGGCTACACCTTC. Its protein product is CAWAPGTGGRYGYTF.

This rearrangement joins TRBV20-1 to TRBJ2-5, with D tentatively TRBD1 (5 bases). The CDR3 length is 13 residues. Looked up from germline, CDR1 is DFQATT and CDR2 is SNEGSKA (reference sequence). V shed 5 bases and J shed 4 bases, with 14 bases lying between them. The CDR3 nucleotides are TGCAGTGCTGTGGGGCAGGGCCTAGAGACCCAGTACTTC. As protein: CSAVGQGLETQYF.

CDR3 sequence: CASTLMHLDEAFF. The CDR3 nucleotides read TGTGCCAGCACCTTAATGCACCTAGATGAAGCTTTCTTT. V and J are TRBV28 and TRBJ1-1; D uncertain. Germline CDR1 MDHEN, CDR2 SYDVKM. The CDR3 is made up of 13 amino acids. Trimming took 7 bases from V and 7 from J, leaving 16 bases between them.

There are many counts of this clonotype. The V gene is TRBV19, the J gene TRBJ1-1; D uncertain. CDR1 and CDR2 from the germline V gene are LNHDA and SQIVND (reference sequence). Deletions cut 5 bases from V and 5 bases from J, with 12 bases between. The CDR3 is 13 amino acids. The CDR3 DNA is TGTGCCAGTAGTGCGGCGATGCGAACTGAAGCTTTCTTT. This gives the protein CASSAAMRTEAFF.

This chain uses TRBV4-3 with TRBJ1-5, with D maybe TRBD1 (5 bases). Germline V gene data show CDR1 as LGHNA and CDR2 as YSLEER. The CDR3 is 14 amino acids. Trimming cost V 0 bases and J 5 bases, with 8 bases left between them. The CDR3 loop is CASSQDRGDQPQHF. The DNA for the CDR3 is TGCGCCAGCAGCCAAGATCGGGGGGATCAGCCCCAGCATTTT.

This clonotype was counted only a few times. Here the CDR3 reads CSVVGQGAVDTQYF. In DNA, the CDR3 is TGCAGCGTTGTAGGACAGGGGGCTGTCGATACGCAGTATTTT. This rearrangement joins TRBV29-1 to TRBJ2-3; 11 nucleotides match TRBD1. CDR1 SQVTM and CDR2 ANQGSEA come from the germline V gene. CDR3 size: 14 residues. Unmatched junction bases numbered 6, after V lost 4 bases and J lost 6 bases.

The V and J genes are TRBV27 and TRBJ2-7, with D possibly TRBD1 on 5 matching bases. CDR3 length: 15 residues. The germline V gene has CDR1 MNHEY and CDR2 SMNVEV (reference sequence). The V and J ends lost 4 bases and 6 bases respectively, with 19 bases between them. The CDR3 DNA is TGTGCCAGCAGTTCGAGTCGGCCCCCAGGGCGCGAGCAGTACTTC. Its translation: CASSSSRPPGREQYF.

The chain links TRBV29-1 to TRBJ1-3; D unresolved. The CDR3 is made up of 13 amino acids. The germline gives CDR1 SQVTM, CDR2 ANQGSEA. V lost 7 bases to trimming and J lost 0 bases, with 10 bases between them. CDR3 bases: TGCAGCGCCTCGGGTCACTCTGGAAACACCATATATTTT. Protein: CSASGHSGNTIYF.

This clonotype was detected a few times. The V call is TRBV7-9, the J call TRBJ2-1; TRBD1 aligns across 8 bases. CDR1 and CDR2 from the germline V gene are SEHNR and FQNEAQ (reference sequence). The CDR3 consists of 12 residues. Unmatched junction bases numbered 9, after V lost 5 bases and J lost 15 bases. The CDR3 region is CASSRTGTGPFF. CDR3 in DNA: TGTGCCAGCAGCCGAACCGGGACAGGACCGTTCTTC.

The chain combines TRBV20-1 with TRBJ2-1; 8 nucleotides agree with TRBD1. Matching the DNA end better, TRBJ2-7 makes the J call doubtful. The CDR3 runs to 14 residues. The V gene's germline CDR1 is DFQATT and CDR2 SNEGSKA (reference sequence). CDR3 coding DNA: TGCAGTGCTAGTCCACAGGGGGTATTATCCGAGCAGTACTTC. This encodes CSASPQGVLSEQYF.

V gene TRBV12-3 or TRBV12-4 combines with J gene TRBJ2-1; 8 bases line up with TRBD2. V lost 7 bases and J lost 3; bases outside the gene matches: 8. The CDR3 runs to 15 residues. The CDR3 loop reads CASMSGGGFYNEQFF. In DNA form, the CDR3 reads TGTGCCAGCATGAGCGGGGGTGGATTCTACAATGAGCAGTTCTTC.

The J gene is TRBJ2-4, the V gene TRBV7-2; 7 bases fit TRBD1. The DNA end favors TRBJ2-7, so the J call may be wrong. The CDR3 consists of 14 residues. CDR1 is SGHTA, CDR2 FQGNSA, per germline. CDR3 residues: CASSPNRGVDEQYF. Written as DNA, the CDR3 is TGTGCCAGCAGCCCCAACAGGGGCGTCGACGAGCAGTACTTC.

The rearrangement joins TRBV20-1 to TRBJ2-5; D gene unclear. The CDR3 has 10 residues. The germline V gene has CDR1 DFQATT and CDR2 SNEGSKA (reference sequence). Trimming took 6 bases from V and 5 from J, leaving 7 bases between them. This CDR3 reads CSASWETQYF. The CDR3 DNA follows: TGCAGTGCGAGTTGGGAGACCCAGTACTTC.

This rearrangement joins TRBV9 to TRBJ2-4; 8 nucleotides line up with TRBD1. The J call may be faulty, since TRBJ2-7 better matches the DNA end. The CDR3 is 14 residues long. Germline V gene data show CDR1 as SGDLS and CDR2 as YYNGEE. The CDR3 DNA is TGTGCCAGCAGCTTCGAGACAGGGGCAGGCGAGCAGTACTTC. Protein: CASSFETGAGEQYF.

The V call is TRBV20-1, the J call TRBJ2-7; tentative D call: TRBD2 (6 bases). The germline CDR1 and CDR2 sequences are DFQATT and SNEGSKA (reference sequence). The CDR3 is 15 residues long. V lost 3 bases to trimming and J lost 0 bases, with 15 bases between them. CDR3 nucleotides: TGCAGTGCTAGCGACGGGGGACGGAGCTCCTACGAGCAGTACTTC. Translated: CSASDGGRSSYEQYF.

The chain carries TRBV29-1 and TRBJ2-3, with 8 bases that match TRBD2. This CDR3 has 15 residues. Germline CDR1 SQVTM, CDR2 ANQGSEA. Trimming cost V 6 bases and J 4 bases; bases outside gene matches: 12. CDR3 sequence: CSVRTSRSSADTQYF. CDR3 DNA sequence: TGCAGCGTCCGGACTAGCAGGTCTAGCGCAGATACGCAGTATTTT.

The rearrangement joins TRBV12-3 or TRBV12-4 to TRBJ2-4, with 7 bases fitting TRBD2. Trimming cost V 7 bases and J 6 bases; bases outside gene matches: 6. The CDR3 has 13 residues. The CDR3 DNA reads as TGTGCCAGCAAAGATACGGGGGGAAACATTCAGTACTTC. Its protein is CASKDTGGNIQYF.

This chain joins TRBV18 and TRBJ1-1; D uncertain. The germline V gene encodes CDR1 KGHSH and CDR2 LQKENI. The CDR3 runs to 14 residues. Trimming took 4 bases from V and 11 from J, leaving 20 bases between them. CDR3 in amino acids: CASSLSLGSHRAFF. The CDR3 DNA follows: TGTGCCAGCTCACTTTCTCTGGGGTCCCACCGGGCTTTCTTT.

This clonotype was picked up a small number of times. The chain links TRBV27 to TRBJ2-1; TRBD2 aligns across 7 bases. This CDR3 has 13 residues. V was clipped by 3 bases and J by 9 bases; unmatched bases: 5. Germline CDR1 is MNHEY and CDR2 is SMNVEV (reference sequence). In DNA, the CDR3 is TGTGCCAGCAGTTTGCGGACTAGGCTTGAGCAGTTCTTC. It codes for CASSLRTRLEQFF.